This T cell receptor beta chain was obtained from a study of shared clonotypes between healthy human individuals. Between the trimmed V and J ends, which lost 5 bases and 7 bases, there was a span of 9 bases. Germline V CDR1 and CDR2: SGHKS, YYEKEE (reference sequence). The CDR3 is 11 amino acids. Every donor was a Caucasian adult from Nashville, Tennessee. Around 82 million PBMCs supplied genomic DNA for unsorted samples. Researchers divided each subset's genomic DNA evenly across several immunoSEQ plates. Some clones are missing from TCRdb's copy, which holds only in-frame ones; the method was immunoSEQ multiplex PCR. The sample contains fewer than 650,000 clones, over 60% of which appear only once.

The sample comprised PBMCs. The chain combines TRBV5-5 with TRBJ1-1; D gene unclear. This receptor was identified in a woman in her thirties or forties in good health. Some clones in this sample may be carry-over from other donors' samples. The CDR3 DNA sequence: TGTGCCAGCAGGAGGGAAGGTGAAGCTTTCTTT. This translates into CASRREGEAFF. Filled out from reference TRBV5-5 and TRBJ1-1, the complete variable domain reads DAGVTQSPTHLIKTRGQQVTLRCSPISGHKSVSWYQQVLGQGPQFIFQYYEKEERGRGNFPDRFSARQFPNYSSELNVNALLLGDSALYLCASRREGEAFFGQGTRLTVV.